Listed below are T cell receptor beta chains from one sample, sequenced in a study of identical twins. Each CDR3 protein gets one entry after TCRdb re-called the 5' RACE reads with MiXCR. Among 1.5 million to 2 million distinct CDR3 sequences, around a third were seen once, and the ten largest hold about 0.25%. What was sequenced was cord blood. These receptors came from a newborn girl in good health. CDR3s include the opening cysteine and the closing phenylalanine or tryptophan. The D gene is left open where the match is weak. Rows give clone size only sometimes, using once, few, many, or a class for an expanded clone.

V gene	J gene	D gene	clone size	CDR3 DNA	CDR3 protein
TRBV6-1	TRBJ1-1	NA	NA	TGTGCCAGCAGTGAGATCAGGGGAACTGAAGCTTTCTTT	CASSEIRGTEAFF
TRBV20-1	TRBJ1-2	NA	NA	TGCAGTGCTAGAGAATCGGCCCAGGGAGTTGGCTATGGCTACACCTTC	CSARESAQGVGYGYTF
TRBV7-2	TRBJ2-3	NA	few	TGTGCCAGCAGCCAAGCGGGTTTTACGCAGTATTTT	CASSQAGFTQYF
TRBV12-3/TRBV12-4	TRBJ2-1	TRBD2	NA	TGTGCCAGCAGTTTATTCCTACTAGCGGGGGACAATGAGCAGTTCTTC	CASSLFLLAGDNEQFF
TRBV7-2	TRBJ1-1	TRBD1	NA	TGTGCCAGCAGCCCCCAGGACAGGATGAACACTGAAGCTTTCTTT	CASSPQDRMNTEAFF
TRBV10-3	TRBJ2-5	NA	many	TGTGCCATCAGTGAGTCTAACAGGCCCAAAGAGACCCAGTACTTC	CAISESNRPKETQYF
TRBV7-2	TRBJ2-1	NA	NA	TGTGCCAGCAGCTTAGTTCACGGGGGTTACAATGAGCAGTTCTTC	CASSLVHGGYNEQFF
TRBV7-2	TRBJ1-1	NA	few	TGTGCCAGCAGCCGACAGGAGGGGCTCATGAACACTGAAGCTTTCTTT	CASSRQEGLMNTEAFF
TRBV9	TRBJ2-3	NA	few	TGTGCCAGCAGCGTCCAGGTGAAGCCCACAGATACGCAGTATTTT	CASSVQVKPTDTQYF
TRBV5-1	TRBJ1-4	TRBD1	NA	TGCGCCAGCAGCTTGGTTAAGGGGGCGGGTGAAAAACTGTTTTTT	CASSLVKGAGEKLFF
TRBV30	TRBJ1-5	NA	NA	TGTGCCTGGAGTGTATATGGGGGCGGTCAGCCCCAGCATTTT	CAWSVYGGGQPQHF
TRBV30	TRBJ1-2	NA	few	TGTGCCTGGGGACGGCCCTATGGCTACACCTTC	CAWGRPYGYTF
TRBV10-1	TRBJ2-7	NA	few	TGCGCCAGCAGTGAGGCAAGGCCTCCCTACGAGCAGTACTTC	CASSEARPPYEQYF
TRBV12-3/TRBV12-4	TRBJ1-2	NA	NA	TGTGCCAGCAGTCCCGAAGGCCGGAACTATGGCTACACCTTC	CASSPEGRNYGYTF
TRBV7-2	TRBJ2-1	TRBD1	NA	TGTGCCAGCAGCTTAAGGTTGCCGGGACAGGGTAGGAATGAGCAGTTCTTC	CASSLRLPGQGRNEQFF
TRBV5-1	TRBJ2-1	NA	few	TGCGCCAGCAGCTTGACTTTGGCTCGGGAGTTTGACAATGAGCAGTTCTTC	CASSLTLAREFDNEQFF
TRBV12-3/TRBV12-4	TRBJ1-5	NA	NA	TGTGCCGGCAGTTTAGGGACACTGAATCAGCCCCAGCATTTT	CAGSLGTLNQPQHF
TRBV12-3/TRBV12-4	TRBJ1-2	TRBD1	NA	TGTGCCAGCAGTCTAAAGGACAGGGTCTTTGGCTACACCTTC	CASSLKDRVFGYTF
TRBV2	TRBJ1-1	NA	few	TGTGCCAGCAGTGGGACAGAGCCCATGAACACTGAAGCTTTCTTT	CASSGTEPMNTEAFF
TRBV4-2	TRBJ2-3	NA	NA	TGTGCCAGCAGCCAAGGTGGGGCCTCGGGTACGCAGTATTTT	CASSQGGASGTQYF
TRBV3-1	TRBJ2-4	NA	NA	TGTGCCAGCAGCCAAGACTGGGCCTGGACCTCCCAAAACATTCAGTACTTC	CASSQDWAWTSQNIQYF
TRBV6-5	TRBJ2-7	NA	few	TGTGCCAGCAGTTACTATCCCCCAGGGGTCGGGGGGAGGTACGAGCAGTACTTC	CASSYYPPGVGGRYEQYF
TRBV7-2	TRBJ2-3	TRBD2	few	TGTGCCAGCAGCTCCTTACTAGCGGGAGGGGTCACAGATACGCAGTATTTT	CASSSLLAGGVTDTQYF
TRBV6-2/TRBV6-3	TRBJ2-1	TRBD2	NA	TGTGCCAGCAGCTGGAGGTTGGGGGAGGGATACAATGAGCAGTTCTTC	CASSWRLGEGYNEQFF
TRBV20-1	TRBJ2-1	TRBD2	NA	TGCAGTGCTGGAATCGGGACTAGCGGGGGGTGGGAGCAGTTCTTC	CSAGIGTSGGWEQFF
TRBV19	TRBJ2-4	TRBD1	NA	TGTGCCAGTAGTATATCGACAGGGGTGGTCAAAAACATTCAGTACTTC	CASSISTGVVKNIQYF
TRBV20-1	TRBJ2-7	NA	NA	TGCAGTGCCCCCTCACGGACCTTTTCGTACGAGCAGTACTTC	CSAPSRTFSYEQYF
TRBV7-2	TRBJ1-5	TRBD1	few	TGTGCCAGCAGCTTAGGGGGGACAGGCTACAATCAGCCCCAGCATTTT	CASSLGGTGYNQPQHF
TRBV20-1	TRBJ2-1	NA	few	TGCAGTGCTAGGCGGGGAGATGAGCAGTTCTTC	CSARRGDEQFF
TRBV2	TRBJ2-3	TRBD1	NA	TGTGCCGGACAGGGGAGCACAGATACGCAGTATTTT	CAGQGSTDTQYF
TRBV6-1	TRBJ2-3	TRBD2	few	TGTGCCAGCAGTGAAACTAGCGGGGGGCCCTCAGATACGCAGTATTTT	CASSETSGGPSDTQYF
TRBV6-6	TRBJ2-1	TRBD2	NA	TGTGCCAGCACTTACCCTCCTAGCGGGAGCGGGAAGACCCAGTTCTTC	CASTYPPSGSGKTQFF
TRBV12-3/TRBV12-4	TRBJ2-1	NA	NA	TGTGCCAGTACGAGGGATTTCTCCTACAATGAGCAGTTCTTC	CASTRDFSYNEQFF
TRBV20-1	TRBJ2-5	NA	NA	TGCAGTGCTAGGCTCCTGCAGACCCAGTACTTC	CSARLLQTQYF
TRBV5-1	TRBJ2-3	NA	NA	TGCGCCAGCAGCTGGGGACTACAGGGGCCCACAGATACGCAGTATTTT	CASSWGLQGPTDTQYF
TRBV12-3/TRBV12-4	TRBJ1-5	NA	few	TGTGCCAGCAGCCCGACAGGCAGCAACAATCAGCCCCAGCATTTT	CASSPTGSNNQPQHF
TRBV6-1	TRBJ2-5	NA	once	TGTGCCAGCAGTGAAGGGGGGGTCGGAGAGACCCAGTACTTC	CASSEGGVGETQYF
TRBV20-1	TRBJ2-1	TRBD2	NA	TGCAGTGCTAGAGCCGCCGGGACTAGCGGGAGGGCTGAGCAGTTCTTC	CSARAAGTSGRAEQFF
TRBV11-2	TRBJ2-4	TRBD1	NA	TGTGCCAGCAGCACCCCGGACAGGGAGCTAGCCAAAAACATTCAGTACTTC	CASSTPDRELAKNIQYF
TRBV14	TRBJ2-5	TRBD2	NA	TGTGCCAGCAGCCAAGATCGCCTAGCGGGGAGCCAAGAGACCCAGTACTTC	CASSQDRLAGSQETQYF
TRBV4-2	TRBJ2-7	TRBD2	few	TGTGCCAGCAGCCAAGGACTAGCGGCATTCTACGAGCAGTACTTC	CASSQGLAAFYEQYF
TRBV10-3	TRBJ1-5	TRBD1	few	TGTGCCATCAGTGCACAGGGGGCCAATCAGCCCCAGCATTTT	CAISAQGANQPQHF
TRBV25-1	TRBJ1-1	TRBD1	few	TGTGCCAGCAGTGGAGTTTATGGGACAGCGAACACTGAAGCTTTCTTT	CASSGVYGTANTEAFF
TRBV20-1	TRBJ2-7	TRBD1	few	TGCAGTGCTATTCGACAGGGGATAAACTACGAGCAGTACTTC	CSAIRQGINYEQYF
TRBV29-1	TRBJ1-3	NA	NA	TGCAGCGTTGAAGATCTCCGGCGGGGGCAAAGAAACACCATATATTTT	CSVEDLRRGQRNTIYF
TRBV7-2	TRBJ2-4	TRBD2	NA	TGTGCCAGCAGCTTAAAAGTAGGGTTCACTAGCGGGGCGAACAACAATGAGCAGTACTTC	CASSLKVGFTSGANNNEQYF
TRBV20-1	TRBJ2-7	TRBD1	NA	TGCAGTGCTAGGCCCGACAGGGGGCTATTTTACGAGCAGTACTTC	CSARPDRGLFYEQYF
TRBV5-6	TRBJ2-3	TRBD1	NA	TGTGCCAGCAGCTTGACCACAGGGGGGTACACAGATACGCAGTATTTT	CASSLTTGGYTDTQYF
TRBV9	TRBJ2-3	NA	NA	TGTGCCAGCAGCGCGGGCCCATCATCTAGAGGGGATACGCAGTATTTT	CASSAGPSSRGDTQYF
TRBV10-3	TRBJ2-7	NA	NA	TGTGCCATCAGTGAGTGGGGATACTCCTACGAGCAGTACTTC	CAISEWGYSYEQYF
TRBV28	TRBJ2-4	NA	few	TGTGCCAGCAGTTCCCCCCAACAGGGTACCAAAAACATTCAGTACTTC	CASSSPQQGTKNIQYF
TRBV5-1	TRBJ2-1	TRBD2	NA	TGCGCCAGCAGCTTGGATGGGAGGGTAAATTACAATGAGCAGTTCTTC	CASSLDGRVNYNEQFF
TRBV5-1	TRBJ2-3	NA	NA	TGCGCCAGCGGCCCGACAAGGGGTACAGATACGCAGTATTTT	CASGPTRGTDTQYF
TRBV6-1	TRBJ1-2	TRBD1	NA	TGTGCCGGCAGTGTAGACAGGGGCCATGGCTACACCTTC	CAGSVDRGHGYTF
TRBV24-1	TRBJ2-3	NA	few	TGTGCCACCGACGGTGGGGGACCGGGAGATACGCAGTATTTT	CATDGGGPGDTQYF
TRBV2	TRBJ2-5	NA	many	TGTGCCATAGCGTACCAAGAGACCCAGTACTTC	CAIAYQETQYF